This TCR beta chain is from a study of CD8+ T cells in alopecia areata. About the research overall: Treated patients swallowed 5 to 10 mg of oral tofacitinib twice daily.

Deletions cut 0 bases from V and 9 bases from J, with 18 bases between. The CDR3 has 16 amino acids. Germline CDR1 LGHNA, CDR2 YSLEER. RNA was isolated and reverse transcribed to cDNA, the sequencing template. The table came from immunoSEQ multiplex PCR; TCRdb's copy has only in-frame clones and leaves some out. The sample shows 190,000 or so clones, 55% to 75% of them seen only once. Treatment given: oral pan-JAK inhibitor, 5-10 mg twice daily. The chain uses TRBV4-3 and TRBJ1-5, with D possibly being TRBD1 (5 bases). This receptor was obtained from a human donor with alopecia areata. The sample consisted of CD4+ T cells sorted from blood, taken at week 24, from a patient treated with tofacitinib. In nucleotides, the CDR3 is TGCGCCAGCAGCCAAGATGTCTCACAGGCCCCTTTGCCCCAGCATTTT. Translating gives CASSQDVSQAPLPQHF.